These T cell receptor beta chains were read from a single sample in a study of blood T cell repertoires in COVID-19. Using immunoSEQ multiplex PCR, the repertoire was profiled, and TCRdb retains in-frame clones only, with some absent. The repertoire holds 68,000 or so clones, with roughly 85% as singletons. The material sequenced was peripheral blood. The receptors come from a human donor in a cohort sampled during active COVID-19. Each CDR3 is given with its conserved first and last residue. Fields, in order: clone size, D gene, J gene, V gene, CDR3 DNA, CDR3 protein. A D gene is named only where the DNA matches it firmly. Rows may omit the clone size; those that give it use once, few, many or a size class.

. | . | TRBJ1-6 | TRBV19 | TGTGCCAGTAGGGGCAGACAGGCGCTAAATTCACCCCTCCACTTT | CASRGRQALNSPLHF
. | . | TRBJ1-2 | TRBV25-1 | TGTGCCAGCAGTGAATTCGGCTATGGCTACACCTTC | CASSEFGYGYTF
. | TRBD1 | TRBJ1-4 | TRBV6-6 | TGTGCCAGCAGCCGAAGTCACGGGACAGGGGGCCTTTCTGGTAATGAAAAACTGTTTTTT | CASSRSHGTGGLSGNEKLFF
. | TRBD1 | TRBJ1-5 | TRBV6-5 | TGTGCCAGCAGGTCCGGACAGGTTGGACATCAGCCCCAGCATTTT | CASRSGQVGHQPQHF
. | . | TRBJ1-2 | TRBV4-2 | TGTGCCAGCAGCCAAGCCTTTAGATCGTCCTATGGCTACACCTTC | CASSQAFRSSYGYTF
few | TRBD1 | TRBJ1-4 | TRBV5-1 | TGCGCCAGCACTCCGGGACAGGTGTTTGCAACTAATGAAAAACTGTTTTTT | CASTPGQVFATNEKLFF
. | . | TRBJ2-1 | TRBV9 | TGTGCCAGCAGCGTAGAGGGGGACCCCTACAATGAGCAGTTCTTC | CASSVEGDPYNEQFF
. | TRBD1 | TRBJ1-1 | TRBV19 | TGTGCCAGTAGCCCATCCCGGACAGGGCCGAACACTGAAGCTTTCTTT | CASSPSRTGPNTEAFF
. | TRBD1 | TRBJ1-4 | TRBV7-9 | TGTGCCAGCAGCTTAGCAACAGGGGGGCCAACTAATGAAAAACTGTTTTTT | CASSLATGGPTNEKLFF
. | . | TRBJ1-6 | TRBV3-1/TRBV3-2 | TGTGCCAGCAGCCAAACAGGGTTGGGCTCACCCCTCCACTTT | CASSQTGLGSPLHF
. | TRBD2 | TRBJ2-3 | TRBV27 | TGTGCCAGCAGGCTGACTAGCGGGGCGCGCACAGATACGCAGTATTTT | CASRLTSGARTDTQYF
. | . | TRBJ2-1 | TRBV7-2 | TGTGCCAGCAGCTCCTATGATGAGCAGTTCTTC | CASSSYDEQFF
. | . | TRBJ2-7 | TRBV28 | TGTGCCACCCTTATCCCCCGGGGAGTGAGGGAGCAGTACTTC | CATLIPRGVREQYF
. | TRBD1 | TRBJ1-6 | TRBV6-1 | TGTGCCAGCAGCGAACCCGGACAGGGGGTAATTTCACCCCTCCACTTT | CASSEPGQGVISPLHF
. | TRBD1 | TRBJ1-3 | TRBV6-1 | TGTGCCAGCAGTGCGAGGGTCCCGGGACAGGGACGCTCTGGAAACACCATATATTTT | CASSARVPGQGRSGNTIYF
. | TRBD1 | TRBJ1-1 | TRBV5-6 | TGTGCCAGCAGCTTGGTGACAGGGGCCGAAAGGGGCACTGAAGCTTTCTTT | CASSLVTGAERGTEAFF
once | . | TRBJ1-2 | TRBV15 | TGTGCCACCAGTACTGGGTTTGGGGGCAATAGGGGCTACACCTTC | CATSTGFGGNRGYTF
once | . | TRBJ1-2 | TRBV27 | TGTGCCAGCAGACCCACCAGGGCAGATGGCTACACCTTC | CASRPTRADGYTF
. | TRBD1 | TRBJ2-7 | TRBV23-1 | TGCGCCAGCAGTCACACAGGGGGTGCCCTTTACGAGCAGTACTTC | CASSHTGGALYEQYF
. | TRBD2 | TRBJ2-1 | TRBV5-5 | TGTGCCAGCAACACGCGGGGGGGGAAATACAATGAGCAGTTCTTC | CASNTRGGKYNEQFF